Listed below are T cell receptor beta chains from one sample, sequenced in a study of Graves' ophthalmopathy and Graves' hyperthyroidism. A single record per CDR3 protein comes from TCRdb applying MiXCR to the multiplex PCR reads. The sample lists roughly 700,000 distinct CDR3 sequences; roughly two fifths were seen once. The sample comprised peripheral blood. The receptors originated from an adult man with Graves' ophthalmopathy. Each CDR3 is given with its conserved first and last residue. The size field is filled for only some rows; it gives once, few, many or a size class.

>TRBJ2-5|NA|TRBV7-7
CVGSRPGEAQETQYF
>TRBJ1-5|NA|TRBV24-1
CASSSPYQPQHF
>TRBJ2-5|once|TRBV20-1
CSARAGTVKIKETQYF
>TRBJ2-5|NA|TRBV20-1
CSAPSLAGGGETQYF
>TRBJ1-4|NA|TRBV11-1
CASSPPTPERLFF
>TRBJ2-5|NA|TRBV15
CATSGRSQETQYF
>TRBJ2-7|few|TRBV20-1
CSARRDNYEQYF
>TRBJ1-6|NA|TRBV5-4
CASSPTGDGSPLHF
>TRBJ1-4|once|TRBV25-1
CAWSRGGGEKLFF
>TRBJ1-2|many|TRBV7-2
CASGGQGYGYTF
>TRBJ2-5|NA|TRBV25-1
CASSEAVGGLETQYF
>TRBJ2-7|few|TRBV4-1
CASSQAPLSSYEQYF
>TRBJ1-2|many|TRBV24-1
CATSERTGLGYTF
>TRBJ1-5|few|TRBV24-1
CATSDSPGQGVYSNQPQHF
>TRBJ2-5|NA|TRBV25-1
CASSGWTVQETQYF
>TRBJ2-7|NA|TRBV10-3
CASSYPREGAYEQYF
>TRBJ2-6|NA|TRBV10-3
CAISESVTGALSSGANVLTF
>TRBJ2-7|NA|TRBV11-1
CASRQGTSGTPEQYF
>TRBJ1-4|many|TRBV20-1
CSASEGQGNEKLFF
>TRBJ2-6|few|TRBV7-9
CASSTLAAGANVLTF
>TRBJ2-2|many|TRBV19
CASSIAGAGGELFF
>TRBJ1-5|NA|TRBV25-1
CASSQGSTGGSNQPQHF
>TRBJ2-6|few|TRBV7-2
CASTRLASGANVLTF
>TRBJ2-5|few|TRBV7-9
CASSPGGARFPRETQYF
>TRBJ2-2|NA|TRBV24-1
CATSARGRRNTGELFF
>TRBJ1-1|NA|TRBV5-1
CASSSQPRTLLPNTEAFF
>TRBJ2-7|NA|TRBV7-9
CASRDGTMSHYEQYF
>TRBJ1-5|NA|TRBV7-2
CASSLGGFYSPNQPQHF
>TRBJ2-5|NA|TRBV30
CAWSGTQGETQYF
>TRBJ2-7|many|TRBV7-7
CASSHGQGEGEQYF
>TRBJ1-5|NA|TRBV19
CASSRLQGKGEPQHF
>TRBJ1-5|many|TRBV7-3
CASKSGDQPQHF
>TRBJ1-4|NA|TRBV20-1
CSARDQWGPEKLFF
>TRBJ1-1|few|TRBV10-3
CASRGGGNTEAFF
>TRBJ1-2|many|TRBV7-9
CASSSSSFDYGYTF
>TRBJ1-1|few|TRBV5-6
CASSTQTVLGNTEAFF
>TRBJ1-2|few|TRBV12-3/TRBV12-4
CASSEDRAPGYTF
>TRBJ1-2|NA|TRBV7-9
CASSLAFSGNNYGCTF
>TRBJ2-5|NA|TRBV10-3
CAISESGGLAGGKETQYF
>TRBJ1-1|few|TRBV20-1
CSTRGGDTEAFF
>TRBJ2-7|NA|TRBV10-3
CASSGSQGYEQYF
>TRBJ1-1|NA|TRBV12-3/TRBV12-4
CASSPQKPGQKNTEAFF
>TRBJ2-7|NA|TRBV11-1
CASSQYRDSTYEQYF
>TRBJ2-5|NA|TRBV7-9
CASSQRWGETQYF
>TRBJ1-2|NA|TRBV10-3
CASSERWALVGQNGYTF
>TRBJ2-6|NA|TRBV11-1
CASSLGSMWDRASGANVLTF
>TRBJ2-7|NA|TRBV9
CASSVEPLSTYEQYF
>TRBJ1-2|NA|TRBV12-5
CASPGQGFGYTF
>TRBJ1-4|many|TRBV6-1
CASSVSEGELFF
>TRBJ2-1|NA|TRBV20-1
CSVRDTSYNEQFF
>TRBJ1-1|few|TRBV6-4
CASSETPDNTEAFF
>TRBJ1-5|NA|TRBV24-1
CASSPHRGAGGNQPQHF
>TRBJ1-2|once|TRBV10-3
CASSFMGWGGYTF
>TRBJ1-5|NA|TRBV24-1
CATSEKTGDQPQHF
>TRBJ2-5|few|TRBV5-5
CASSLVREGTQYF
>TRBJ2-7|NA|TRBV5-1
CASSSNWGAGLAASYEQYF
>TRBJ2-5|few|TRBV9
CASSASGGDETQYF
>TRBJ1-2|NA|TRBV7-9
CASTMTGDYGYTF
>TRBJ2-5|many|TRBV7-2
CASSLAGLQTQYF